This T cell receptor (beta chain) was captured in a study of blood T cell repertoires in COVID-19. Study as a whole: The United States, Italy and Spain supplied acute and convalescent COVID-19 samples. T cells, B-cell-depleted T cells, or PBMCs supplied cDNA or gDNA.

The CDR3 is 15 residues long. Trimming shortened V by 0 bases and J by 1 base, and 7 bases separated the two germline ends. CDR1 is LNHDA and CDR2 is SQIVND in the germline V gene (reference sequence). As originally analysed: Estimation of nucleated cell counts was performed using reference gene primer amplification. Sequencing used immunoSEQ multiplex PCR; TCRdb keeps in-frame clones, though not all of them. From that table come the V and J calls and clone size; the DNA was used to work out D and trimming. This table holds tens of thousands of clones, approximately 87% found once. Sequencing was carried out using peripheral blood. The rearrangement links TRBV19 to TRBJ2-4, with D uncertain. The sequence was collected from a man aged 45 to 65 with active COVID-19. CDR3 DNA sequence: TGTGCCAGTAGTATAGATCTTCTGGCCAAAAACATTCAGTACTTC. This encodes CASSIDLLAKNIQYF.